This is a list of T cell receptor beta chains from one sample in a study of blood T cell repertoires in COVID-19. The assay was immunoSEQ multiplex PCR, and TCRdb's table has in-frame clones only and misses some. The top ten hold almost 8.5% of the sample, which has 100,000 to 150,000 clones, around 81% seen once. Sequenced material: peripheral blood. The receptors originated from an older woman with active or convalescent COVID-19. The CDR3 runs from the conserved cysteine through the conserved F or W. A D gene is named only where the DNA matches it firmly. Where a row states a size, it is once, few, many or the class of an expanded clone; other rows omit it.

j_call,clone_size,v_call,d_call,cdr3_nt,cdr3_aa
TRBJ2-7,NA,TRBV5-1,TRBD2,TGCGCCGGCTCGAAACTAGCGGGAGCCTCCCTTCGCGAGCAGTACTTC,CAGSKLAGASLREQYF
TRBJ2-2,NA,TRBV7-2,TRBD2,TGTGCCAGCAGCTCCGGGACTAGTTTTACCGGGGAGCTGTTTTTT,CASSSGTSFTGELFF
TRBJ2-1,NA,TRBV19,TRBD2,TGTGCCAGTAGTATCGAGGGTAGCGGGTCTAATGAGCAGTTCTTC,CASSIEGSGSNEQFF
TRBJ2-2,NA,TRBV19,NA,TGTGCCAGTAGTATAGCCGTTGATACAGGGGAGCTGTTTTTT,CASSIAVDTGELFF
TRBJ1-1,NA,TRBV7-9,NA,TGTGCCAGCAGCCCCAACCTAGGAACAACTGAAGCTTTCTTT,CASSPNLGTTEAFF
TRBJ1-1,NA,TRBV20-1,TRBD1,TGCAGTGCTAGAGACGACAGGGGGGCTTTCTTT,CSARDDRGAFF
TRBJ1-1,NA,TRBV2,NA,TGTGCCAGCAGTGGGTCCCGGGGGTTCACTGAAGCTTTCTTT,CASSGSRGFTEAFF
TRBJ1-1,NA,TRBV27,TRBD1,TGTGCCAGCAGTCCGGACAGGGCTAGTAGCACTGAAGCTTTCTTT,CASSPDRASSTEAFF
TRBJ2-5,NA,TRBV7-2,TRBD2,TGTGCCAGCAGCGCTTCGGGACTAGCGGGTAGAGAGACCCAGTACTTC,CASSASGLAGRETQYF
TRBJ1-1,NA,TRBV3-1/TRBV3-2,TRBD1,TGTGCCAGCAGCCAAGACCTTTTTCGGGACAGGGGGGACTTGACCACTGAAGCTTTCTTT,CASSQDLFRDRGDLTTEAFF
TRBJ2-5,NA,TRBV6-2/TRBV6-3,NA,TGTGCCAGCAGCTTTACTTTCGAGACCCAGTACTTC,CASSFTFETQYF
TRBJ1-1,NA,TRBV10-3,TRBD1,TGTGCCATCAGTGATAGTAGGGGACAGATGAACACTGAAGCTTTCTTT,CAISDSRGQMNTEAFF
TRBJ2-5,once,TRBV7-9,NA,TGTGCCAGCAGCTTAGGGCAGGGGACGCAAGAGACCCAGTACTTC,CASSLGQGTQETQYF
TRBJ2-7,NA,TRBV28,NA,TGTGCCAGCTATTCCAGGGATACCTCCTACGAGCAGTACTTC,CASYSRDTSYEQYF
TRBJ2-7,NA,TRBV7-9,TRBD2,TGTGCCAGCAGCTTAAAACGAGCGGGAGGTTTCGGCGAGCAGTACTTC,CASSLKRAGGFGEQYF
TRBJ1-1,NA,TRBV15,NA,TGTGCCACCAGCAGAGAGGGAGGGTTTACTGAAGCTTTCTTT,CATSREGGFTEAFF
TRBJ2-1,few,TRBV4-1,TRBD2,TGCGCCAGCAGCCAAGAGTCGGGGCTAGCGGGGTCGAGCTCCTACAATGAGCAGTTCTTC,CASSQESGLAGSSSYNEQFF
TRBJ1-4,few,TRBV4-1,NA,TGCGCCAGCAGCCAAGAATCCGGGTATGGAGAAAAACTGTTTTTT,CASSQESGYGEKLFF
TRBJ2-1,once,TRBV7-9,NA,TGTGCCAGCAGCCGAACTCAAATCAATGAGCAGTTCTTC,CASSRTQINEQFF
TRBJ2-3,NA,TRBV4-1,NA,TGCGCCAGCAGCCAAGAGCCGAGAGTTGAGGATACGCAGTATTTT,CASSQEPRVEDTQYF
TRBJ1-5,NA,TRBV19,TRBD1,TGTGCCAGTAGTTCTACAGGGGGCTATCAGCCCCAGCATTTT,CASSSTGGYQPQHF
TRBJ1-5,NA,TRBV12-3/TRBV12-4,NA,TGTGCCAGCAGCCGACTTGATCAGCCCCAGCATTTT,CASSRLDQPQHF
TRBJ2-2,many,TRBV6-5,NA,TGTGCCAGCCATAAACACCACAGCACCGGGGAGCTGTTTTTT,CASHKHHSTGELFF
TRBJ2-2,few,TRBV2,NA,TGTGCCAGCATTGCGTTGCGGGCAACCGGGGAGCTGTTTTTT,CASIALRATGELFF
TRBJ1-5,few,TRBV4-1,TRBD1,TGCGCCAGCAGCCAAGAGGGGAACAGGGGGAATCAGCCCCAGCATTTT,CASSQEGNRGNQPQHF
TRBJ2-3,NA,TRBV29-1,TRBD1,TGCAGCGTTGAGCAAAGGCGAACAGGGGGCGGGGATACGCAGTATTTT,CSVEQRRTGGGDTQYF
TRBJ1-2,NA,TRBV12-3/TRBV12-4,NA,TGTGCCAGCAGTTTCCGTTATGGCTACACCTTC,CASSFRYGYTF
TRBJ2-7,NA,TRBV5-1,TRBD2,TGCGCCAGCAGCTTGGACTATGGCCTAGCGGGAGTCTACGAGCAGTACTTC,CASSLDYGLAGVYEQYF
TRBJ2-7,NA,TRBV5-4,TRBD1,TGTGCCAGCAGGGACAGGGGGTACGAGTACGAGCAGTACTTC,CASRDRGYEYEQYF
TRBJ2-1,NA,TRBV15,TRBD2,TGTGCCACCAGCAGAGATCTAGCGGGGGGCCTTCTTGAGCAGTTCTTC,CATSRDLAGGLLEQFF
TRBJ2-3,NA,TRBV6-5,NA,TGTGCCAGCACCAAAATGCCGGGAGATACGCAGTATTTT,CASTKMPGDTQYF
TRBJ2-5,NA,TRBV29-1,NA,TGCAGCGTCAGGGAACAAGAGACCCAGTACTTC,CSVREQETQYF
TRBJ2-1,NA,TRBV27,TRBD2,TGTGCCAGCAGTTTATACGGGGGGGGAGAATTCAATGAGCAGTTCTTC,CASSLYGGGEFNEQFF
TRBJ2-3,NA,TRBV27,TRBD2,TGTGCCACTGGGGCAGCGGGGAGCACAGATACGCAGTATTTT,CATGAAGSTDTQYF